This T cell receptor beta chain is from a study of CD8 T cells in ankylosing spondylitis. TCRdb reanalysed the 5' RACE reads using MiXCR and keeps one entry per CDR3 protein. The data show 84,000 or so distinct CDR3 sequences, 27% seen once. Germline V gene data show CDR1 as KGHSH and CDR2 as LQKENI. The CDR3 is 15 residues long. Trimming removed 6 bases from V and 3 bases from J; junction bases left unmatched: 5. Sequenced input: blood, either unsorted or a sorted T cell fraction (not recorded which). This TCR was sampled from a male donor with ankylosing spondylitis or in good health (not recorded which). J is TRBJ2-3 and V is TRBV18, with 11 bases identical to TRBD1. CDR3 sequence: CASSHRDRGTDTQYF. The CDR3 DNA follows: TGTGCCAGCTCGCACCGGGACAGGGGGACAGATACGCAGTATTTT.